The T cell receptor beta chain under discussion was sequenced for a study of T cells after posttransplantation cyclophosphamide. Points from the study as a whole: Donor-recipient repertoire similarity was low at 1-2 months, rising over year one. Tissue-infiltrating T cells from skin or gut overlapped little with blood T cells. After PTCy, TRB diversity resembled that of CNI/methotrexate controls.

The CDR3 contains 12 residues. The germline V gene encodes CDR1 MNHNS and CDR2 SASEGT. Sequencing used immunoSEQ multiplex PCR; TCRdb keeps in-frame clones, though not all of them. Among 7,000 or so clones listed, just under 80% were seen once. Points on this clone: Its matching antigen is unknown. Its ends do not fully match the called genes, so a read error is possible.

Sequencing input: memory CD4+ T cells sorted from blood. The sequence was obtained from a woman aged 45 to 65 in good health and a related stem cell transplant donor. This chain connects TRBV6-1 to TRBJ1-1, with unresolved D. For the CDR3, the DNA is TGTGCCAGCAGTGAAGGCCCCGAGTGGCGGAACTTT. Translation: CASSEGPEWRNF.